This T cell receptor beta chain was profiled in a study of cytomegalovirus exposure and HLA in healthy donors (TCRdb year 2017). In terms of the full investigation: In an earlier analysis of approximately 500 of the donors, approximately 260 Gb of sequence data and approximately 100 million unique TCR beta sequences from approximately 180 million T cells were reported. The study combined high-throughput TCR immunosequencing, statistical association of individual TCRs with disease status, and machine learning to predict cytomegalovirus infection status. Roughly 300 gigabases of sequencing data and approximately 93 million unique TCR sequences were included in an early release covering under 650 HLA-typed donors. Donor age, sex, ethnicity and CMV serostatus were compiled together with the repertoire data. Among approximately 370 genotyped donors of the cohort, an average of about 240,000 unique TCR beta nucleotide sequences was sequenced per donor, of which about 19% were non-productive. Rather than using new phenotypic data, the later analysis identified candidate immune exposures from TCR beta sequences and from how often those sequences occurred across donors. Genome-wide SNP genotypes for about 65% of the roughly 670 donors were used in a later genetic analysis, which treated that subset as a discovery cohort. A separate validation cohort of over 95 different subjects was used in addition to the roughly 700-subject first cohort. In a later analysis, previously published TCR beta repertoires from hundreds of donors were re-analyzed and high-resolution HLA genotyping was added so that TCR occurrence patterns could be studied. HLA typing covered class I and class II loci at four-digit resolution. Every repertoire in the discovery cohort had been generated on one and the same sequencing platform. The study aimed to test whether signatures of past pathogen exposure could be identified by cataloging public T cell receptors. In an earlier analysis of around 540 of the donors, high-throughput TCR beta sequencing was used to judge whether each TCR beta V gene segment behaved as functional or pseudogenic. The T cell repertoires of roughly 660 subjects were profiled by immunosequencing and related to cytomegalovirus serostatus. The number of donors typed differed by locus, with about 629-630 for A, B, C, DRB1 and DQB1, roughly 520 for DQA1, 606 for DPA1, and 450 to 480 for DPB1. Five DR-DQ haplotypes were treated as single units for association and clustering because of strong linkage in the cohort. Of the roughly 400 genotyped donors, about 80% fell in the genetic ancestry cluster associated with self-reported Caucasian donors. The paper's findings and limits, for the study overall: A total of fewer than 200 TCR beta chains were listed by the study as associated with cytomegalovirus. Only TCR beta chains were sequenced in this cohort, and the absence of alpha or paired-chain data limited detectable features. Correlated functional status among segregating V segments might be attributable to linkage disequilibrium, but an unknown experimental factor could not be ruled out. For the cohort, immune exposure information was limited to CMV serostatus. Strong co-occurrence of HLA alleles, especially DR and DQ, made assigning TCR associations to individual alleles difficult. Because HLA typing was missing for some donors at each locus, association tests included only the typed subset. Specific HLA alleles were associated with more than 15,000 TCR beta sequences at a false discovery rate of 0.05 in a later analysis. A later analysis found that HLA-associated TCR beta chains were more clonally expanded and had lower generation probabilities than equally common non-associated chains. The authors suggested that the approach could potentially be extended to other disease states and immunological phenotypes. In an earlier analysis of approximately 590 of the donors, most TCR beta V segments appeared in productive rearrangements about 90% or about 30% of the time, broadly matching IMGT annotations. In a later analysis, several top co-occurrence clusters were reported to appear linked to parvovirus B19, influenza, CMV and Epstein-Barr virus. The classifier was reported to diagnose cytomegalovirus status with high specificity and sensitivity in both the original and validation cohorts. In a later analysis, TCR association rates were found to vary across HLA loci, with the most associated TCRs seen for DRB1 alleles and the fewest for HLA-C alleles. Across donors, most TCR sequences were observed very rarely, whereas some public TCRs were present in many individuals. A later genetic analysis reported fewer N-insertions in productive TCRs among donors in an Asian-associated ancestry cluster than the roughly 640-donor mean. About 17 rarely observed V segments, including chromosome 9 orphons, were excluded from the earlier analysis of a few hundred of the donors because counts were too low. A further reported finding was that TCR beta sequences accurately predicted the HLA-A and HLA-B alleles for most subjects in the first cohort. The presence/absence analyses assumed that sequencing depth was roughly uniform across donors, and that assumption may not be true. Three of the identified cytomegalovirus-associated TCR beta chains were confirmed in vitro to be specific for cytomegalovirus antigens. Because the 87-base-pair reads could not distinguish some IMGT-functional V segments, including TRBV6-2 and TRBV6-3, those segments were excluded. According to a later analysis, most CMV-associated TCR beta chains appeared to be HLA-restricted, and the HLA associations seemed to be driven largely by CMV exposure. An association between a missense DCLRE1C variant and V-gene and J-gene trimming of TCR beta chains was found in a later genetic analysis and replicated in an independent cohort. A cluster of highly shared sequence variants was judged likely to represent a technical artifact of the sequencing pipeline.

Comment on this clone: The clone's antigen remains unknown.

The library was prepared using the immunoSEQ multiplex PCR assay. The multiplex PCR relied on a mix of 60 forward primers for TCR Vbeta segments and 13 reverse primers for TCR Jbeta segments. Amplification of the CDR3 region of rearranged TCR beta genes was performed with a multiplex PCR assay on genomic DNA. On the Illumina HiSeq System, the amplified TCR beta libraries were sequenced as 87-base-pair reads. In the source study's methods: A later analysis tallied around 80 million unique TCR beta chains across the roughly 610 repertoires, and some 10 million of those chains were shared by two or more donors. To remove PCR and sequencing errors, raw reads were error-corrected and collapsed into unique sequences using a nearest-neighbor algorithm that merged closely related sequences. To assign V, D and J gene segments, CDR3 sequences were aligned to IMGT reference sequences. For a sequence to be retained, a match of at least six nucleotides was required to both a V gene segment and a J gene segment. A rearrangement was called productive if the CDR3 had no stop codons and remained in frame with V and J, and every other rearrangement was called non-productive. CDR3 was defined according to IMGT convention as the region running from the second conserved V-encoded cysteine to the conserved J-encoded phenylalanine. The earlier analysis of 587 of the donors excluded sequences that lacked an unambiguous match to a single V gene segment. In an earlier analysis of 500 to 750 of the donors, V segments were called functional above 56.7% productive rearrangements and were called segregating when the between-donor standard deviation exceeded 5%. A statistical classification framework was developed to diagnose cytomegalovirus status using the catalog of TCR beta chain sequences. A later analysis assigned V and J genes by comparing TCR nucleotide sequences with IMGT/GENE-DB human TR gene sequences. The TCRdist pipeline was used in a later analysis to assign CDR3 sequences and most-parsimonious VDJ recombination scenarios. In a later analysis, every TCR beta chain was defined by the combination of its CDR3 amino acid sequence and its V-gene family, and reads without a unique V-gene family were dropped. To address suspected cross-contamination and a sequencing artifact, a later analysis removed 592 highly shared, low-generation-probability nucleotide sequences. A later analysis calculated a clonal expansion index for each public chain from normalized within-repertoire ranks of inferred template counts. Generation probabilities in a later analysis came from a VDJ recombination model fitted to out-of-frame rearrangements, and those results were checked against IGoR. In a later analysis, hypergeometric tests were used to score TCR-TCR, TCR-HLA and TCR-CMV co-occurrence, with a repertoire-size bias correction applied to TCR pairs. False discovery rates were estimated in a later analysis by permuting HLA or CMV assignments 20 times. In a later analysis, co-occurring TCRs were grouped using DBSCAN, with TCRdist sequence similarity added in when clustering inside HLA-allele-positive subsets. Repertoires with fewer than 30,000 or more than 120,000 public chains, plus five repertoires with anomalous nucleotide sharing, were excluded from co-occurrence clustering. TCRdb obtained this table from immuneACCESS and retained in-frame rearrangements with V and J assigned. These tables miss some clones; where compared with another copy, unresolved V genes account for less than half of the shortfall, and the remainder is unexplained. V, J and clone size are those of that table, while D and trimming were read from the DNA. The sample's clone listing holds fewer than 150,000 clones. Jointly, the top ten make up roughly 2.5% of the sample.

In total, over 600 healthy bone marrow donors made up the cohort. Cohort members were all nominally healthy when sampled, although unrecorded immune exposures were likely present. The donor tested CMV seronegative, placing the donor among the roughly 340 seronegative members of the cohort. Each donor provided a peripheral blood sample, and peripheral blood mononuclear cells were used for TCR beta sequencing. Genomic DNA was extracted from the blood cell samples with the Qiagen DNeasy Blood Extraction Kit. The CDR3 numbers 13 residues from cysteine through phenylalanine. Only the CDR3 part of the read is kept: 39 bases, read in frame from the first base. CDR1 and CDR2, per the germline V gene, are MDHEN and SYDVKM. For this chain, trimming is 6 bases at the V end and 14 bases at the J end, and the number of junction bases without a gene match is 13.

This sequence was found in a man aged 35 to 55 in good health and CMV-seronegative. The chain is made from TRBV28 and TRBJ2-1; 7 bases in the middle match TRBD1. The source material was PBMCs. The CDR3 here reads CASSSTTGVYEFF. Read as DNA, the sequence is TGTGCCAGCAGCTCTACTACAGGGGTTTACGAGTTCTTC.